The entry below describes one T cell receptor (beta chain). All enrollees were about 18 to 89 years old and from 20 to 25 US areas. These data belong to a study of blood T cell repertoires in COVID-19. Study context: Sources were T cells, B-cell-depleted T cells, or PBMCs; the material itself was cDNA or gDNA.

Using immunoSEQ multiplex PCR, the repertoire was profiled, and TCRdb retains in-frame clones only, with some absent. The repertoire includes more than 150,000 clones, 80% to 85% of them detected once, and 10% to 15% sits in the top ten. The length of the CDR3 is 13 residues. Per germline, CDR1 SGHTS and CDR2 YDEGEE. With 3 bases removed from V and 2 bases from J, the gap between germline ends came to 6 bases. The chain recombines TRBV5-8 with TRBJ1-5, with D hard to call. The sample consisted of PBMCs or T cells enriched from blood (not recorded which). The TCR originated in a woman aged 60-75 years who had recovered from COVID-19. CDR3 nucleotide sequence: TGTGCCAGCAGCTCTACTGGCAATCAGCCCCAGCATTTT. As protein: CASSSTGNQPQHF.